What follows are 14 T cell receptor beta chains derived from one specimen sequenced in a study of patients and donors after allogeneic stem cell transplantation. Each CDR3 protein gets one entry after TCRdb re-called the RT-PCR reads with MiXCR. The sample includes about 960,000 distinct CDR3 sequences, 18% of them seen just once. Specimen: blood, either unsorted or a sorted T cell fraction (not recorded which). The receptors originated from a human donor who was either an allogeneic HSCT recipient or a stem cell or donor lymphocyte infusion donor (not recorded which). It is not recorded whose cells these are; they may come from a transplant donor.

This clonotype has a handful of counts. The rearrangement joins TRBV12-3 or TRBV12-4 to TRBJ1-2; TRBD1 matches at 10 bases. CDR3 length: 16 residues. Trimming removed 1 base from V and 8 bases from J; junction bases left unmatched: 10. The CDR3 is CASSLVGTGAVDGYTF. The DNA of the CDR3 is TGTGCCAGCAGTTTAGTCGGGACAGGGGCGGTAGACGGCTACACCTTC.

This clonotype was seen only a few times. This rearrangement joins TRBV18 to TRBJ2-5; no clear D gene. Between the trimmed V and J ends, which lost 0 bases and 2 bases, there was a span of 7 bases. From germline, CDR1 is KGHSH and CDR2 LQKENI. This CDR3 is built from 14 residues. CDR3 region: CASSPPSKQETQYF. Written as DNA, the CDR3 is TGTGCCAGCTCACCACCGTCAAAGCAAGAGACCCAGTACTTC.

The chain has TRBV7-9 and TRBJ2-7; no firm D call. CDR3 length: 16 residues. CDR1 and CDR2 from the germline V gene are SEHNR and FQNEAQ (reference sequence). V was shortened by 4 bases and J by 3 bases, with 19 bases between the two germline ends. The CDR3 here is CASSSSPRSEDYEQYF. The DNA of the CDR3 is TGTGCCAGCAGCTCCAGCCCCAGGTCGGAAGACTACGAGCAGTACTTC.

This clonotype was counted ten times or more. The chain combines TRBV29-1 with TRBJ1-1, with a tentative D call TRBD1 (5 bases). Trimming shortened V by 0 bases and J by 7 bases, and 15 bases separated the two germline ends. The CDR3 runs 14 residues. CDR1 is SQVTM, CDR2 ANQGSEA, per germline. The CDR3 DNA sequence: TGCAGCGTTGAAGATAGCCCAGGGTCAAGTGAAGCTTTCTTT. This codes for CSVEDSPGSSEAFF.

The chain joins TRBV6-1 to TRBJ2-7; 9 bases align to TRBD1. Germline-derived CDR1 and CDR2 are MNHNS and SASEGT. V shed 6 bases, J shed 5 bases, and the junction held 8 bases outside the gene matches. The CDR3 covers 14 residues. The CDR3 nucleotides are TGTGCCAGCAGCCCCGGGACAGGGTGGGACGAGCAGTACTTC. It codes for CASSPGTGWDEQYF.

This clonotype was found a few times. V is TRBV6-1 and J is TRBJ2-2; D is unresolved. Germline loops: CDR1 MNHNS, CDR2 SASEGT. CDR3 size: 14 residues. V lost 8 bases and J lost 0, with 10 bases in between. Here the CDR3 reads CASEDPTNTGELFF. In nucleotides, the CDR3 is TGTGCCAGCGAGGACCCAACGAACACCGGGGAGCTGTTTTTT.

The chain carries TRBV20-1 and TRBJ1-6; D call uncertain. Germline V gene data show CDR1 as DFQATT and CDR2 as SNEGSKA (reference sequence). V was trimmed by 1 base and J by 10 bases, leaving 11 bases between them. This CDR3 has 13 residues. CDR3: CSARGIEVSPLHF. In DNA form, the CDR3 reads TGCAGTGCTAGAGGAATCGAGGTATCACCCCTCCACTTT.

This clonotype was detected only a few times. In DNA form, the CDR3 reads TGTGCCAGCACCGGGACAGCCCTTTCCAGCTCCTACAATGAGCAGTTCTTC. It encodes CASTGTALSSSYNEQFF. V is TRBV2 and J is TRBJ2-1; 7 bases map to TRBD1. The CDR3 covers 17 residues. V lost 7 bases to trimming and J lost 0 bases; unmatched junction nucleotides: 12. Germline CDR1 and CDR2: SNHLY and FYNNEI.

This clonotype was picked up a small number of times. The chain combines TRBV4-3 with TRBJ2-3; D remains ambiguous. The CDR3 runs 16 residues. Germline V gene sequence: CDR1 LGHNA, CDR2 YSLEER. Deletions cut 0 bases from V and 0 bases from J, with 10 bases between. The CDR3 coding sequence is TGCGCCAGCAGCCAAGATAGGACGGCTAGCACAGATACGCAGTATTTT. Translated, it gives CASSQDRTASTDTQYF.

This clonotype was detected only a few times. The chain recombines TRBV7-9 with TRBJ1-1; D not resolved. The germline CDR1 and CDR2 sequences are SEHNR and FQNEAQ (reference sequence). The CDR3 is made up of 14 amino acids. Trimming took off 5 bases at V and 1 base at J, with 11 bases between the two ends. The CDR3 DNA sequence: TGTGCCAGCAGCCCCGTCATTGCGAACACTGAAGCTTTCTTT. Translated, it gives CASSPVIANTEAFF.

CDR3 loop: CASSGFAGRGNEQFF. CDR3 coding DNA: TGTGCCAGCAGTGGGTTCGCGGGACGGGGGAATGAGCAGTTCTTC. The V call is TRBV2, the J call TRBJ2-1; the D gene is possibly TRBD2 (6 bases). The germline CDR1 and CDR2 sequences are SNHLY and FYNNEI. This CDR3 contains 15 residues. V was clipped by 4 bases and J by 7 bases, with 17 bases between them.

The chain recombines TRBV7-9 with TRBJ2-5; tentative D call: TRBD2 (5 bases). The germline gives CDR1 SEHNR, CDR2 FQNEAQ (reference sequence). This CDR3 comprises 16 residues. V was cut by 5 bases and J by 2 bases, with 18 bases left in between. CDR3 loop: CASSRLRGKTQETQYF. The CDR3 region has the DNA TGTGCCAGCAGCCGACTTAGAGGGAAAACGCAAGAGACCCAGTACTTC.

This clonotype was counted a few times. V gene TRBV21-1 combines with J gene TRBJ2-7; TRBD1 is the table's D call, not checked against the DNA. TRBV21-1 is reported as a pseudogene. The CDR3 has 12 residues. CDR3 nucleotides: TGTGCCAGCAGCACCCGGGGAGACGAGCAGTACTTC. This translates into CASSTRGDEQYF.

This clonotype showed up just once. A read error is possible here, since a much larger clone lies one base away. V and J are TRBV12-3 or TRBV12-4 and TRBJ1-5; D perhaps matches TRBD1 (6 bases). This CDR3 comprises 15 residues. Trimming cost V 5 bases and J 4 bases, with 15 bases left between them. CDR3 DNA: TGTGCCAGCAGTCTTACAGGGAGATTAAATCAGCCCCAGCATTTT. Its protein product is CASSLTGRLNQPQHF.